The T cell receptor beta chain described here comes from a study of blood T cell repertoires in COVID-19. Study background: Material from acute and convalescent COVID-19 was sourced from the United States, Italy and Spain. The cDNA or gDNA used as material had been derived from T cells, B-cell-depleted T cells, or PBMCs.

In the original processing: It was from reference gene primer amplification that nucleated cell counts were estimated. The protocol was immunoSEQ multiplex PCR, while the TCRdb copy is restricted to in-frame clones and leaves out a portion. The V and J calls and clone size come from that table; D and trimming were worked out from the DNA. The sample lists approximately 40,000 clones; approximately 86% were seen once. This CDR3 region has 16 residues. V was clipped by 2 bases and J by 0 bases, with 11 bases between them. CDR1 LNHNV and CDR2 YYDKDF come from the germline V gene (reference sequence). The chain carries TRBV15 and TRBJ2-1; D is perhaps TRBD2 (6 bases). The TCR was taken from a man between 60 and 75 years old with acute or convalescent COVID-19. The sequenced sample was peripheral blood. CDR3: CATSRSRGGSYNEQFF. The CDR3 region has the DNA TGTGCCACCAGCAGATCGAGGGGAGGCTCCTACAATGAGCAGTTCTTC.